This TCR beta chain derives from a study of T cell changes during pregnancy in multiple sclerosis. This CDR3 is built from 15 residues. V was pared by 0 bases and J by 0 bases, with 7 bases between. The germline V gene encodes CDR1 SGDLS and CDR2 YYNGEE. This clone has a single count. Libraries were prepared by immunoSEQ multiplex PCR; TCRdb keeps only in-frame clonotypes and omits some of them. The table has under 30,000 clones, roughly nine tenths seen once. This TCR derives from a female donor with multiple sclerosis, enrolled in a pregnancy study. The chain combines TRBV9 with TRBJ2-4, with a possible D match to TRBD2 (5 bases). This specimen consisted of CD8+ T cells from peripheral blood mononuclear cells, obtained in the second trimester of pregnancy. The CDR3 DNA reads TGTGCCAGCAGCGTAGACGGGGAAGCCAAAAACATTCAGTACTTC. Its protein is CASSVDGEAKNIQYF.